This T cell receptor beta chain emerged from a study of T cell repertoires in cytomegalovirus infection (dated by TCRdb to about 2019). Background on the whole study: Donor HLA type was relevant to the analysis, as public TCR beta signatures indicated carriage of CMV infection together with the matching HLA type. Paper-wide results and their limitations: The ex vivo response was dominated by HLA-C-restricted CMV-specific TCR beta clonotypes, which also provided the single most frequent clonotype in two of eight donors. Carriers of CMV infection plus the relevant HLA type were discriminated by the cumulative frequency of public TCR beta family members in the study cohort and in an independent 352-donor cohort.

TCRdb names Illumina HiSeq 1500 as the instrument used. TCRdb trimmed the raw reads at Q25, called clones with MiXCR and kept productive beta chains. CDR3 protein sequences are deduplicated, and each keeps its most common genes and DNA. The sample has a few hundred thousand distinct CDR3 sequences on record, 18% of them singletons. Approximately 10% of the sample is taken by the ten largest. A few counts support this clonotype. Its antigen is currently not known. Base qualities are not recorded, but no much larger clone differs from it by a single base. CDR1 is given as SSHAT and CDR2 as FNYEAQ, both from the germline V gene (reference sequence). The CDR3 measures 15 amino acids from cysteine to phenylalanine. Of all the DNA, just the CDR3 is kept, 45 bases in frame from base 1. V was cut back by 5 bases and J by 3 bases, leaving a gap of 14 bases between them.

The TCR originated in a human donor in good health (CMV status not recorded). Some clones in this sample may be carry-over from other donors' samples. The specimen was PBMCs. The V and J genes are TRBV7-7 and TRBJ2-1; D gene: possibly TRBD2, on 5 matching bases. The nucleotides are TGTGCCAGCAGCCTGTTAGTGGGAGACTACAATGAGCAGTTCTTC. This yields the protein CASSLLVGDYNEQFF.